These T cell receptor beta chains were read from a single sample in a study of T cell repertoires in cytomegalovirus infection. TCRdb redid the calling of the reads with MiXCR, one entry per CDR3 protein. The sample includes some 300,000 distinct CDR3 sequences, about a sixth of them seen just once. What was sequenced was PBMCs. These receptors were obtained from a human donor in good health (CMV status not recorded). Some clones in this sample may be carry-over from other donors' samples. The CDR3 runs from the conserved cysteine through the conserved F or W. The order of the fields is J gene, CDR3 length, V gene, D gene, clone size, CDR3 DNA, CDR3 protein. D genes are given only for firm matches. Not all rows give a size; the values are once, few, many and, for expanded clones, a class.

J: TRBJ2-2
length: 14
V: TRBV11-2
D: TRBD1
size: many
DNA: TGTGCCAGCAGCCGGACAGGGTACACCGGGGAGCTGTTTTTT
CDR3: CASSRTGYTGELFF

J: TRBJ1-2
length: 14
V: TRBV6-2/TRBV6-3
D: TRBD1
size: -
DNA: TGTGCCAGCGACGAACCGGGACAGGGAAGCGGCTACACCTTC
CDR3: CASDEPGQGSGYTF

J: TRBJ2-7
length: 14
V: TRBV7-8
D: -
size: many
DNA: TGTGCCAGCAGCTGGGACACCCCTGGCGACGAGCAGTACTTC
CDR3: CASSWDTPGDEQYF

J: TRBJ2-1
length: 15
V: TRBV7-2
D: -
size: -
DNA: TGTGCCAGCAGCTTCGGTGCGGGACTCTCTCATGAGCAGTTCTTC
CDR3: CASSFGAGLSHEQFF

J: TRBJ2-5
length: 14
V: TRBV3-1
D: -
size: -
DNA: TGTGCCAGCAGCCAAGATCAGGTTCGCGAGACCCAGTACTTC
CDR3: CASSQDQVRETQYF

J: TRBJ2-7
length: 14
V: TRBV6-1
D: -
size: -
DNA: TGTGCCAGCAGTGAATCCCGCTTGGGGGCCGAGCAGTACTTC
CDR3: CASSESRLGAEQYF

J: TRBJ1-1
length: 14
V: TRBV29-1
D: TRBD1
size: many
DNA: TGCAGCGGGGTCGAGGGACAGGGGAGGACTGAAGCTTTCTTT
CDR3: CSGVEGQGRTEAFF

J: TRBJ1-2
length: 12
V: TRBV11-2
D: -
size: many
DNA: TGTGCCAGCAGCTTAAACATCTATGGCTACACCTTC
CDR3: CASSLNIYGYTF

J: TRBJ1-3
length: 16
V: TRBV4-3
D: -
size: many
DNA: TGCGCCAGCAGCCAAGATCGGGGACTCTCTGGAAACACCATATATTTT
CDR3: CASSQDRGLSGNTIYF

J: TRBJ1-2
length: 15
V: TRBV14
D: TRBD1
size: -
DNA: TGTGCCAGCAGCCCCCGGACAGGCCCTGCGGGAGGCTACACCTTC
CDR3: CASSPRTGPAGGYTF

J: TRBJ1-5
length: 16
V: TRBV7-9
D: -
size: many
DNA: TGTGCCAGCAGCTGGGGGCAGGGGAGCGCTAATCAGCCCCAGCATTTT
CDR3: CASSWGQGSANQPQHF

J: TRBJ2-6
length: 17
V: TRBV5-4
D: TRBD1
size: few
DNA: TGTGCCAGCAGCTTGAATACAGGGGGTTCGGGGGCCAACGTCCTGACTTTC
CDR3: CASSLNTGGSGANVLTF

J: TRBJ2-3
length: 19
V: TRBV7-9
D: TRBD2
size: many
DNA: TGTGCCAGCAGCAACGGCGCTAGCGGGACTTCACCGAGATCAGATACGCAGTATTTT
CDR3: CASSNGASGTSPRSDTQYF

J: TRBJ1-6
length: 20
V: TRBV27
D: -
size: -
DNA: TGTGCCAGCAGTTTCTATTCCCCTGGACAAGCTCTCTCCTATAATTCACCCCTCCACTTT
CDR3: CASSFYSPGQALSYNSPLHF

J: TRBJ2-1
length: 13
V: TRBV14
D: -
size: few
DNA: TGTGCCAGCAGCCGGGGGAACTACAATGAGCAGTTCTTC
CDR3: CASSRGNYNEQFF

J: TRBJ1-3
length: 18
V: TRBV28
D: -
size: few
DNA: TGTGCCAGCAGCCAAACAGGACCCTGGGGGGCTTCTGGAAACACCATATATTTT
CDR3: CASSQTGPWGASGNTIYF

J: TRBJ2-2
length: 17
V: TRBV7-2
D: -
size: -
DNA: TGTGCCAGCAGCCCGAGGACAGTCGTCAAAGTAGCCGGGGAGCTGTTTTTT
CDR3: CASSPRTVVKVAGELFF

J: TRBJ2-3
length: 15
V: TRBV7-7
D: TRBD1
size: many
DNA: TGTGCTAGCAGCGCCGGGACAGACAGCACAGATACGCAGTATTTT
CDR3: CASSAGTDSTDTQYF

J: TRBJ2-5
length: 12
V: TRBV7-7
D: -
size: many
DNA: TGTGCTAGCAGCCCTAGAGGAGAGACCCAGTACTTC
CDR3: CASSPRGETQYF

J: TRBJ1-2
length: 14
V: TRBV7-2
D: -
size: many
DNA: TGTGCCAGCAGCACTCGGGACCCTGGGGAAGGCTACACCTTC
CDR3: CASSTRDPGEGYTF

J: TRBJ2-1
length: 15
V: TRBV7-9
D: -
size: many
DNA: TGTGCCAGCAGCTCCCGACAGAACAAGGGCAATGAGCAGTTCTTC
CDR3: CASSSRQNKGNEQFF

J: TRBJ1-3
length: 13
V: TRBV29-1
D: -
size: -
DNA: TGCAGCGCCGCCGGGACGGCTGGAAACACCATATATTTT
CDR3: CSAAGTAGNTIYF

J: TRBJ2-7
length: 16
V: TRBV7-9
D: -
size: many
DNA: TGTGCCAGCAGCTTAGCGAGCAGGAGCGGCTCCTACGAGCAGTACTTC
CDR3: CASSLASRSGSYEQYF

J: TRBJ1-5
length: 13
V: TRBV28
D: TRBD1
size: many
DNA: TGTGCCAGCACCCGACAGGGGCGCCAGCCCCAGCATTTT
CDR3: CASTRQGRQPQHF

J: TRBJ2-7
length: 15
V: TRBV3-1
D: -
size: -
DNA: TGTGCCAGCAGCCGAGACAGAGATCCTTTGTACGAGCAGTACTTC
CDR3: CASSRDRDPLYEQYF

J: TRBJ2-5
length: 15
V: TRBV5-1
D: -
size: -
DNA: TGCGCCAGCAGCTTGTTTTCGGGGGCGCAGGAGACCCAGTACTTC
CDR3: CASSLFSGAQETQYF

J: TRBJ2-7
length: 15
V: TRBV28
D: TRBD2
size: many
DNA: TGTGCCAGCACCGGGGGGGGATCAGGTCCCTACGAGCAGTACTTC
CDR3: CASTGGGSGPYEQYF

J: TRBJ1-3
length: 15
V: TRBV2
D: TRBD1
size: -
DNA: TGTGCCCACGCCTGGACAGGGAGCTCTGGAAACACCATATATTTT
CDR3: CAHAWTGSSGNTIYF

J: TRBJ1-1
length: 16
V: TRBV5-4
D: TRBD1
size: few
DNA: TGTGCCAGCAGCTTGCCCTACAGGGGGCGGGAGACTGAAGCTTTCTTT
CDR3: CASSLPYRGRETEAFF

J: TRBJ2-7
length: 13
V: TRBV2
D: TRBD2
size: few
DNA: TGTGCCAGTAGGTCCGGGGGGTTGGGAGAGCAGTACTTC
CDR3: CASRSGGLGEQYF

J: TRBJ2-1
length: 16
V: TRBV5-1
D: -
size: few
DNA: TGCGCCAGCAGCTTATTCCCAGGGGCGAACTACAATGAGCAGTTCTTC
CDR3: CASSLFPGANYNEQFF

J: TRBJ2-7
length: 13
V: TRBV5-5
D: -
size: few
DNA: TGTGCCAGCAGCTCGGACAGTACCTACGAGCAGTACTTC
CDR3: CASSSDSTYEQYF